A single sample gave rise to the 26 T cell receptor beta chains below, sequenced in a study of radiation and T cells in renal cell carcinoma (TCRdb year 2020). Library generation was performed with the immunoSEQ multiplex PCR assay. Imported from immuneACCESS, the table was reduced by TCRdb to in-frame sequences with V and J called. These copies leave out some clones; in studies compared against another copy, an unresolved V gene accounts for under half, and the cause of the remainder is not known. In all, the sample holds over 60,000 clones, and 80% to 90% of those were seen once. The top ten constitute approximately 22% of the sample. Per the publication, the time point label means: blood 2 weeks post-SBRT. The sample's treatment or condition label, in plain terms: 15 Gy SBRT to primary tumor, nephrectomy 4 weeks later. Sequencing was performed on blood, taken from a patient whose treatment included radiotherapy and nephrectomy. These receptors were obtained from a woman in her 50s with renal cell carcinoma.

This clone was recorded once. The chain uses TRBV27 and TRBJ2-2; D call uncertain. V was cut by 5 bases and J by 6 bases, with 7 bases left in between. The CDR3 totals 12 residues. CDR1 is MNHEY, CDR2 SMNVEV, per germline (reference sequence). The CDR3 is CASSVLAGELFF. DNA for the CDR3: TGTGCCAGCAGTGTCCTAGCCGGGGAGCTGTTTTTT.

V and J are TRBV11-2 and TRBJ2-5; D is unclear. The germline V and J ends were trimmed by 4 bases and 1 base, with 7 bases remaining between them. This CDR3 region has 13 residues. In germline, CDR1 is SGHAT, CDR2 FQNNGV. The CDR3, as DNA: TGTGCCAGCAGCTCCAATTCCCAAGAGACCCAGTACTTC. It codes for CASSSNSQETQYF. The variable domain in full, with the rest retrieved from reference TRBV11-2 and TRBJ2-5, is EAGVAQSPRYKIIEKRQSVAFWCNPISGHATLYWYQQILGQGPKLLIQFQNNGVVDDSQLPKDRFSAERLKGVDSTLKIQPAKLEDSAVYLCASSSNSQETQYFGPGTRLLVL.

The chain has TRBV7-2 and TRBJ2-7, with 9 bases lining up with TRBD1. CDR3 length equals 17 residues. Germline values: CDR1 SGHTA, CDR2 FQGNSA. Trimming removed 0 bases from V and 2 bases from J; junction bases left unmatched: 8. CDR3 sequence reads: CASSLADGQGRPYEQYF. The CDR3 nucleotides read TGTGCCAGCAGCTTAGCGGACGGACAGGGGAGGCCCTACGAGCAGTACTTC. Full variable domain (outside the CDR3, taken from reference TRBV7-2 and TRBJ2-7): GAGVSQSPSNKVTEKGKDVELRCDPISGHTALYWYRQSLGQGLEFLIYFQGNSAPDKSGLPSDRFSAERTGGSVSTLTIQRTQQEDSAVYLCASSLADGQGRPYEQYFGPGTRLTVT.

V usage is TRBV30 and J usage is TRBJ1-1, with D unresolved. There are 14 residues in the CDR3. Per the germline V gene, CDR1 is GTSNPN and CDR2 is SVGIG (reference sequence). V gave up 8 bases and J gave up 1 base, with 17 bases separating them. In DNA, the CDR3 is TGTGCCCTAAATAAGAGGGCGGGGAACACTGAAGCTTTCTTT. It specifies CALNKRAGNTEAFF. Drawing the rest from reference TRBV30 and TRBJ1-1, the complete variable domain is SQTIHQWPATLVQPVGSPLSLECTVEGTSNPNLYWYRQAAGRGLQLLFYSVGIGQISSEVPQNLSASRPQDRQFILSSKKLLLSDSGFYLCALNKRAGNTEAFFGQGTRLTVV.

CDR3 region: CASRPTGSETQYF. CDR3 in DNA: TGCGCCAGCAGACCTACAGGGTCGGAGACCCAGTACTTC. This chain connects TRBV5-1 to TRBJ2-5, with a weak D call TRBD1 (6 bases). Between the trimmed V and J ends, which lost 5 bases and 5 bases, there was a span of 13 bases. Germline lookup yields CDR1 SGHRS and CDR2 YFSETQ. The CDR3 is 13 amino acids.

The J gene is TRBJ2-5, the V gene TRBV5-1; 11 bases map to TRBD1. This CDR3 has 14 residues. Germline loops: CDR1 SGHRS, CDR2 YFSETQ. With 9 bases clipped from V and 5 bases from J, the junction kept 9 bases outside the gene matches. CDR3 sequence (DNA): TGCGCCACCTCCGGGACAGGGGGTTGGGAGACCCAGTACTTC. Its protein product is CATSGTGGWETQYF.

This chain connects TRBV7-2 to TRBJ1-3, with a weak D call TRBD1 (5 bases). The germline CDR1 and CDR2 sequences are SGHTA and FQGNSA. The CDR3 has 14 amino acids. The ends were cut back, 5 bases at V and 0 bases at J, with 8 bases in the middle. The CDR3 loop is CASSRGGSGNTIYF. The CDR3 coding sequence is TGTGCCAGCAGCCGTGGGGGCTCTGGAAACACCATATATTTT.

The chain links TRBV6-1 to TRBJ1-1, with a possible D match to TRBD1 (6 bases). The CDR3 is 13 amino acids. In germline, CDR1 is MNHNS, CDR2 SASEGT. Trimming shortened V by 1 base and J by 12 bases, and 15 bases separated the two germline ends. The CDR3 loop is CASSEVGLGDTFF. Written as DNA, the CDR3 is TGTGCCAGCAGTGAAGTTGGGCTTGGGGACACTTTCTTT.

CDR3: CASTRDTPGNTEAFF. The CDR3 region has the DNA TGCGCCAGCACCCGGGACACCCCGGGGAACACTGAAGCTTTCTTT. The V gene is TRBV5-1, the J gene TRBJ1-1; D is possibly TRBD1 (6 bases). There are 15 residues in the CDR3. Trimming took 6 bases from V and 1 from J, leaving 16 bases between them. CDR1 and CDR2 from the germline V gene are SGHRS and YFSETQ.

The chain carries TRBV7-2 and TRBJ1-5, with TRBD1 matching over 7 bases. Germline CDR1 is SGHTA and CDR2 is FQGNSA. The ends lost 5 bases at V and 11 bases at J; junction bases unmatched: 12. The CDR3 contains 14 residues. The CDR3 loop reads CASSPQGIGGAQHF. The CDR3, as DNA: TGTGCCAGCAGCCCACAGGGGATCGGGGGGGCCCAGCATTTT.

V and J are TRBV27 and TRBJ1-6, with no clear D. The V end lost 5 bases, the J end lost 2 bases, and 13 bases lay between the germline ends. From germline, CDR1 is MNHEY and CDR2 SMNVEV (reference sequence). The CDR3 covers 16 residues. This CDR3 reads CASSTNWAPYNSPLHF. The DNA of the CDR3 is TGTGCCAGCAGTACGAACTGGGCACCCTATAATTCACCCCTCCACTTT.

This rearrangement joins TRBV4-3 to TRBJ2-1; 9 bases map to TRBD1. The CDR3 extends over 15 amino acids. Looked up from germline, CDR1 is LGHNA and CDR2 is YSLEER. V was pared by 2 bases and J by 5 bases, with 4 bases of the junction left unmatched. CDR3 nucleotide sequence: TGCGCCAGCAGCCAACCCGGGACAGGGAACAATGAGCAGTTCTTC. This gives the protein CASSQPGTGNNEQFF.

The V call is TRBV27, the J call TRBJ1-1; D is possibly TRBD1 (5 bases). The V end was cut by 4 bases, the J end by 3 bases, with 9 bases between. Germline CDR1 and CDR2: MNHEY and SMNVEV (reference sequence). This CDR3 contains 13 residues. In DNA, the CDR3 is TGTGCCAGCAGTTCGAGGGGCCACACTGAAGCTTTCTTT. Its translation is CASSSRGHTEAFF.

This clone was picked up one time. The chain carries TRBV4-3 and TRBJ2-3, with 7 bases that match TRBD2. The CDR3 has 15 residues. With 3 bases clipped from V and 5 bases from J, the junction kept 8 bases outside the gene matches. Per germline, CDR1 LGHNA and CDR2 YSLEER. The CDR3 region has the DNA TGCGCCAGCAGCCAGACGGGACTAACCCTAGATACGCAGTATTTT. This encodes CASSQTGLTLDTQYF.

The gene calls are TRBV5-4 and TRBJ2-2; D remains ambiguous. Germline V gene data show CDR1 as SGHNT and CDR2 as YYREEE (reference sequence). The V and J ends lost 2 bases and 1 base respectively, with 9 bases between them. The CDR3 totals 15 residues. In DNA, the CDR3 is TGTGCCAGCAGCTTAGTCACGGGGAACACCGGGGAGCTGTTTTTT. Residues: CASSLVTGNTGELFF.

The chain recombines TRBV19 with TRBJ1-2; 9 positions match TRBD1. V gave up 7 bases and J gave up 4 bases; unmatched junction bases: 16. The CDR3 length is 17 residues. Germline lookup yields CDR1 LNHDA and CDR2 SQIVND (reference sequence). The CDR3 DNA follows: TGTGCCAGTACCCTAGGGGACAGGGTCCGGGCCGTCTATGGCTACACCTTC. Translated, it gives CASTLGDRVRAVYGYTF. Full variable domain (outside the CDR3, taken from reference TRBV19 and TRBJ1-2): DGGITQSPKYLFRKEGQNVTLSCEQNLNHDAMYWYRQDPGQGLRLIYYSQIVNDFQKGDIAEGYSVSREKKESFPLTVTSAQKNPTAFYLCASTLGDRVRAVYGYTFGSGTRLTVV.

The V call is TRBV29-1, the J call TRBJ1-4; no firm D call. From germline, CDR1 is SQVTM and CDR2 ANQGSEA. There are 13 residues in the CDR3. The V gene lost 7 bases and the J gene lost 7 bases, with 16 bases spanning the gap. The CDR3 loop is CSAPGPEGEKLFF. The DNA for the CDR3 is TGCAGCGCTCCGGGCCCCGAGGGTGAAAAACTGTTTTTT.

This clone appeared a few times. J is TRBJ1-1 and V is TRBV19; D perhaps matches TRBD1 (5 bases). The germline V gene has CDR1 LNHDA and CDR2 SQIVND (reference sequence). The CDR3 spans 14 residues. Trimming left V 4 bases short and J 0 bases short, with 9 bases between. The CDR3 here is CASSRWGMNTEAFF. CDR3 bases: TGTGCCAGTAGTAGGTGGGGGATGAACACTGAAGCTTTCTTT.

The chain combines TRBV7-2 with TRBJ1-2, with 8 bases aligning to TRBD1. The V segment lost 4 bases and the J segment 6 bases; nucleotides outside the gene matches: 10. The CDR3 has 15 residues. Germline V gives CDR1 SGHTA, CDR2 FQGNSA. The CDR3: CASSSLRGTGHGYTF. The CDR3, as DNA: TGTGCCAGCAGCTCATTGCGGGGGACAGGTCATGGCTACACCTTC.

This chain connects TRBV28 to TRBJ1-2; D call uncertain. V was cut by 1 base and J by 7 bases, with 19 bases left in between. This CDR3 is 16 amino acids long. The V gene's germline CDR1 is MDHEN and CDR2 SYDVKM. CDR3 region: CASSLSTWPADFGYTF. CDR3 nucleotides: TGTGCCAGCAGTTTATCAACTTGGCCCGCGGACTTTGGCTACACCTTC.

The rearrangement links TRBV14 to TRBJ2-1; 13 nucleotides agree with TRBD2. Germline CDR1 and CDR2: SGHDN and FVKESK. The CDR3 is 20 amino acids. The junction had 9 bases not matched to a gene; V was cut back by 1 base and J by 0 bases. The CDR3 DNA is TGTGCCAGCAGCCAAGCCGCTGGACTAGCGGGAGCAGCCTCCTACAATGAGCAGTTCTTC. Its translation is CASSQAAGLAGAASYNEQFF. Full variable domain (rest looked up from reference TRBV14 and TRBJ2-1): EAGVTQFPSHSVIEKGQTVTLRCDPISGHDNLYWYRRVMGKEIKFLLHFVKESKQDESGMPNNRFLAERTGGTYSTLKVQPAELEDSGVYFCASSQAAGLAGAASYNEQFFGPGTRLTVL.

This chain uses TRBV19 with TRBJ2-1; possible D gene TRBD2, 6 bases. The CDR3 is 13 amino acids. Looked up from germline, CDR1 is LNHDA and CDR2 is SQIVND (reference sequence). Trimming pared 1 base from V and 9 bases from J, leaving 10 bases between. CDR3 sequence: CASSIAEGSEQFF. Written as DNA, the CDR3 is TGTGCCAGTAGTATAGCGGAGGGAAGTGAGCAGTTCTTC. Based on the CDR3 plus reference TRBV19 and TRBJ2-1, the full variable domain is DGGITQSPKYLFRKEGQNVTLSCEQNLNHDAMYWYRQDPGQGLRLIYYSQIVNDFQKGDIAEGYSVSREKKESFPLTVTSAQKNPTAFYLCASSIAEGSEQFFGPGTRLTVL.

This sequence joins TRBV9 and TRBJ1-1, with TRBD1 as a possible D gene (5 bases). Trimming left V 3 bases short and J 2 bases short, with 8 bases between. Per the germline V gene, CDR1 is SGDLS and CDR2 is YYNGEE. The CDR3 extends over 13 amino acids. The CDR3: CASSAGANTEAFF. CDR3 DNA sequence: TGTGCCAGCAGCGCCGGGGCCAACACTGAAGCTTTCTTT.

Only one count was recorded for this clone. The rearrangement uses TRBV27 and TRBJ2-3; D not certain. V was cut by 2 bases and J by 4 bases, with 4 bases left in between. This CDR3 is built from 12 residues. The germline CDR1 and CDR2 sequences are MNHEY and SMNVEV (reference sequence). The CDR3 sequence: CASSLSPDTQYF. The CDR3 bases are TGTGCCAGCAGTTTAAGTCCAGATACGCAGTATTTT.

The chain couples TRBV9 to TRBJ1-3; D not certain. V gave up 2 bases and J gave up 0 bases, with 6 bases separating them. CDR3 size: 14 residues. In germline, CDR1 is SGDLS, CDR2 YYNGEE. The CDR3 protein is CASSVGNSGNTIYF. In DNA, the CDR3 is TGTGCCAGCAGCGTCGGGAACTCTGGAAACACCATATATTTT.

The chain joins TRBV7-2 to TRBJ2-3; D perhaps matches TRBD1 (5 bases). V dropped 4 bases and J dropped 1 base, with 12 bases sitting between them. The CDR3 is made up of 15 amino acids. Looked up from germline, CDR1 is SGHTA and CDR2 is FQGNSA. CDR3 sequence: CASSSPKGRTDTQYF. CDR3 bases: TGTGCCAGCAGCTCGCCAAAGGGGCGCACAGATACGCAGTATTTT.